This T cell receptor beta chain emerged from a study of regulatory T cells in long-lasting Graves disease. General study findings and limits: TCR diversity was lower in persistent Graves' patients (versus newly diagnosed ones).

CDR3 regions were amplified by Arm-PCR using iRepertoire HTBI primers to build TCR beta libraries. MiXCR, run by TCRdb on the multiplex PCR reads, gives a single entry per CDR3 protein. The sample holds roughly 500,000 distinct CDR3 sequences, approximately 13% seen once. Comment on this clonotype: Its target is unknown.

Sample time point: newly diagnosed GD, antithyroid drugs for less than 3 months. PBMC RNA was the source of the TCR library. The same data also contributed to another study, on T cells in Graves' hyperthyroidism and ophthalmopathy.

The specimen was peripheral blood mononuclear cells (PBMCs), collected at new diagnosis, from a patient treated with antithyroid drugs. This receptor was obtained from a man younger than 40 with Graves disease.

The CDR3 protein is CASSFSGTSSEQYF. The CDR3, as DNA: TGTGCCAGCAGCTTTTCCGGGACTAGCAGCGAGCAGTACTTC. V usage is TRBV11-2 and J usage is TRBJ2-7; 9 bases align to TRBD2. CDR3 length: 14 residues. CDR1 SGHAT and CDR2 FQNNGV come from the germline V gene. The J segment lost 6 bases and the V segment lost 3 bases, leaving 6 bases of the junction unmatched.